This is a list of T cell receptor beta chains from one sample in a study of long-term antiretroviral therapy in people with HIV. The protocol was immunoSEQ multiplex PCR, while the TCRdb copy is restricted to in-frame clones and leaves out a portion. The data hold approximately 6,500 clones, with roughly 85% observed a single time. The specimen comprised unsorted PBMCs, sampled 3.7 years after starting antiretroviral therapy. These receptors came from a woman aged 45-65 years with HIV. The conserved cysteine and the conserved F or W are not part of the CDR3 here.

j_call cdr3_length v_call cdr3_aa
TRBJ2-5 12 TRBV6-5 ASRRDRAIETQY
TRBJ1-1 11 TRBV6-5 ASSYMQNTEAF
TRBJ2-7 16 TRBV15 ATSRDLPQVDLAYEQY
TRBJ2-3 9 TRBV28 ASPSVDTQY
TRBJ2-2 11 TRBV7-3 ASSTQEAGELF
TRBJ2-7 13 TRBV6-5 ASSYSGGSAYEQY
TRBJ2-5 12 TRBV5-1 ASSLWQGRETQY
TRBJ1-1 11 TRBV30 AWSVGSVREAF
TRBJ2-7 12 TRBV7-9 ASSWDRVVHEQY
TRBJ2-1 15 TRBV10-3 ATLGAGGPLSPNEQF
TRBJ1-1 12 TRBV27 ASNIGQGASEAF
TRBJ2-1 16 TRBV15 ATSRVILGTSSYNEQF
TRBJ1-5 11 TRBV4-1 ASSQAVDQPQH
TRBJ2-1 13 TRBV9 ASSVEAGGWYEQF
TRBJ1-1 10 TRBV28 ASEGWDTEAF
TRBJ2-3 14 TRBV5-8 ASSFGGSGELDTQY
TRBJ2-5 13 TRBV19 ASSIMLGDQETQY
TRBJ2-2 11 TRBV30 AWSSGNTGELF
TRBJ2-3 11 TRBV9 ASSVGVGDTQY
TRBJ2-3 15 TRBV4-3 ASSQEGIAGGADTQY
TRBJ2-5 12 TRBV2 ASSEGTRQETQY
TRBJ2-7 10 TRBV10-3 AIRDSPDEQY
TRBJ2-2 15 TRBV9 ASSVGKGMVNTGELF
TRBJ2-6 21 TRBV16 ASRPLGQGARGALGEGANVLT
TRBJ2-7 11 TRBV6-1 ASSEEWAYEQY
TRBJ1-2 12 TRBV5-6 ASSLGGANYGYT
TRBJ2-3 13 TRBV5-1 ASSLQGQSTDTQY
TRBJ1-1 13 TRBV28 ASSLRSSANTEAF
TRBJ2-5 13 TRBV27 ASSRRKAELETQY
TRBJ2-1 13 TRBV19 ASSTGTSEYNEQF
TRBJ2-2 10 TRBV6-5 ASRRNTGELF
TRBJ2-5 10 TRBV7-9 ASSPDQETQY
TRBJ2-1 13 TRBV9 ASSPGQGARNEQF
TRBJ2-7 14 TRBV14 ASSGGRTDYTYEQY
TRBJ2-7 12 TRBV18 ASSLRTDSHEQY
TRBJ2-7 13 TRBV4-1 ASSPTSGVAYEQY
TRBJ2-5 11 TRBV5-1 ASSLRILETQY
TRBJ2-6 14 TRBV7-3 ASSFWGAPGANVLT
TRBJ2-7 13 TRBV7-8 ASRLDTSGSYEQY
TRBJ2-7 13 TRBV7-6 ASSPAREVVYEQY